This TCR beta chain comes out of a study of CD8 T cells in ankylosing spondylitis (dated by TCRdb to the late 2010s). Study-wide context: T cell receptor beta repertoires were profiled in healthy donors and ankylosing spondylitis patients so that disease-linked TCR variants could be found. Peripheral blood was sampled, and synovial fluid was also collected from ankylosing spondylitis patients. In total, the full study cohort was made up of roughly 100 healthy donors and 25 or so ankylosing spondylitis patients. The paper's findings and limits, for the study overall: Significant enrichment of the disease-linked clones was reported in matched synovial fluid samples from ankylosing spondylitis patients. Some motif variants had previously been reported in the synovial fluid and blood of reactive arthritis patients, which suggests shared mechanisms of disease initiation. In peripheral blood, the disease-linked clones were found at relatively low frequencies and had a CD8+ phenotype. A TCR beta motif of eight highly homologous amino acid variants appeared characteristic of blood from ankylosing spondylitis patients.

Regarding this clonotype: What this receptor recognizes is not known. One end of the junction is discordant with germline, which a read error may explain.

Sequencing was performed on an Illumina HiSeq 2500. Quantitative 5'-RACE with molecular barcodes was the method used to prepare the TCR beta libraries. Processing in the source paper ran as follows. To identify disease-linked TCR variants, a new computational method was used, one built on a probabilistic model of VDJ rearrangement. TCRdb reprocessing: public reads trimmed at Q25 with fastp, clones called with MiXCR, in-frame beta chains kept. Rows matching on CDR3 protein sequence are summarized as one entry with the most common DNA and genes. The V and J calls and clone size come from TCRdb's table, not from the authors' own analysis. Across this sample there are 700,000 to 1,000,000 distinct CDR3 sequences, with about 12% seen only once. Together, the top ten hold roughly 0.51% of the sample. Sequences DFQATT (CDR1) and SNEGSKA (CDR2) are obtained from the germline V gene (reference sequence). The CDR3 runs 16 residues from the cysteine to the phenylalanine. The CDR3 DNA has 48 bases and is translated from base 1.

Sequenced sample: blood, either unsorted or a sorted T cell fraction (not recorded which). The V and J genes are TRBV20-1 and TRBJ2-1; TRBD2 could be the D gene, as 6 bases match. This TCR was sampled from a male donor with ankylosing spondylitis. The CDR3 region has the sequence CCARGGTANSYNEQFF. The DNA is as follows: TGCTGTGCTAGAGGCGGGACCGCCAACTCCTACAATGAGCAGTTCTTC.